This T cell receptor beta chain is from a study of T cell repertoires in cytomegalovirus infection (dated by TCRdb to the late 2010s). For the wider study: Alongside well-studied HLA-B-restricted epitopes, the peptide stimulations were aimed at recently identified HLA-C-restricted CMV epitopes, whose presentation resists viral immunomodulation. Donor HLA type was relevant to the analysis, because carriage of CMV infection together with the matching HLA type was indicated by public TCR beta signatures.

Beyond this particular receptor, the publication reports: In both this cohort and an independent cohort of 350 or so donors, the cumulative frequency of public TCR beta family members distinguished carriers of CMV infection plus the relevant HLA type. The ex vivo response was dominated by HLA-C-restricted CMV-specific TCR beta clonotypes, and the single most frequent clonotype in two of eight donors was supplied by these HLA-C-restricted clonotypes.

The cysteine opens and the phenylalanine closes a CDR3 of 16 amino acids. Of all the DNA, just the CDR3 is kept, 48 bases in frame from base 1. CDR1 MDHEN and CDR2 SYDVKM were looked up in the germline V gene. Trimming at the junction amounts to 7 bases on V and 1 base on J, and the germline ends lie 19 bases apart. The treatment or condition label of this sample denotes: in vitro stimulation with specific CMV peptide epitopes to enrich CMV-specific T cells. Sequencing took place on an Illumina HiSeq 1500. TCRdb's own reprocessing of the public reads used fastp at Q25 and MiXCR and kept productive beta chains. Every entry covers one CDR3 protein and lists the most common genes and DNA from its rows. This sample gives approximately 270,000 distinct CDR3 sequences in total; around 20% of them show up just once. The ten most abundant clones make up approximately 19% of the sample. The table lists this clonotype with many counts. The antigen it binds to is not known. No quality values exist for individual bases; no much larger clone is one base distant.

Source: cultured PBMCs, taken from culture after CMV antigen stimulation. The V gene is TRBV28 and the J gene is TRBJ1-1; a weak D assignment points to TRBD1 (5 bases agree). This TCR came from a human donor in good health (CMV status not recorded). Some clones in this sample may be carry-over from other donors' samples. The CDR3 region reads CASTRPAGGTNTEAFF. The sequenced DNA is TGTGCCAGCACTCGCCCCGCGGGGGGAACGAACACTGAAGCTTTCTTT.